This TCR beta chain was retrieved from a study of T-cell reconstitution after alpha-beta-depleted transplantation in children (dated by TCRdb to the mid-2010s). For the study in its entirety: T-cell immune reconstitution after TCRalphabeta/CD19-depleted allogeneic hematopoietic cell transplantation in children was quantitatively tracked in the study by means of TCR repertoire profiling.

Reading the label with the study, this specimen's treatment or condition is: allogeneic hematopoietic cell transplantation with graft depleted of TCRalphabeta T cells and CD19 B cells. TCRalphabeta/CD19-depleted allogeneic hematopoietic cell grafts were given to the transplant recipients, all of whom were children. General conclusions and limits of the study: The frequencies of hyperexpanded clones fell over the following months, and after one year, T-cell counts and TCRbeta diversity were mostly attributed to newly produced T cells. In some patients, the high TCRbeta diversity seen at day 60 was put down to recipient T cells and intrathymic progenitors that had survived conditioning. The apparently early alphabetaT-cell count recovery about two months after transplant was reportedly dependent on only several hundred rapidly expanded clones derived from non-depleted graft cells.

Libraries were built with PCR. Sequenced on an Illumina HiSeq 2500. TCR library preparation used molecular barcoding, with unique molecular identifiers applied to normalize quantification of the TCRbeta repertoire. TCRdb reprocessing: public reads trimmed at Q25 with fastp, clones called with MiXCR, in-frame beta chains kept. Every CDR3 protein is listed once, alongside the most common genes and DNA of its rows. For this sample the table gives fewer than 350,000 distinct CDR3 sequences, of which roughly 7.8% were detected only once. The top ten clones comprise over 7.5% of the sample. The germline V gene encodes CDR1 SGDLS and CDR2 YYNGEE. The CDR3 holds 17 amino acids from the cysteine to the phenylalanine. Only CDR3 DNA is held: 51 bases, read in frame from base 1. V and J are trimmed by 3 bases and 2 bases, and the gene matches miss 3 bases of the junction. This clonotype was seen only a few times. The antigen it binds to is not known. Within one base of it there is no much larger clone, and no base qualities were kept.

This receptor was taken from a female patient aged 2-9 years who had a stem cell transplant for Fanconi anemia, so the T cells may come from the graft donor. This receptor chain uses TRBV9 and TRBJ2-6; a stretch of 12 junction bases matches TRBD1. This material consisted of peripheral blood, taken 360 days after TCRalphabeta/CD19-depleted stem cell transplant. The DNA reads as follows: TGTGCCAGCAGCGCCGGGACAGGGGGCGCTGGGGCCAACGTCCTGACTTTC. Its protein reads: CASSAGTGGAGANVLTF.